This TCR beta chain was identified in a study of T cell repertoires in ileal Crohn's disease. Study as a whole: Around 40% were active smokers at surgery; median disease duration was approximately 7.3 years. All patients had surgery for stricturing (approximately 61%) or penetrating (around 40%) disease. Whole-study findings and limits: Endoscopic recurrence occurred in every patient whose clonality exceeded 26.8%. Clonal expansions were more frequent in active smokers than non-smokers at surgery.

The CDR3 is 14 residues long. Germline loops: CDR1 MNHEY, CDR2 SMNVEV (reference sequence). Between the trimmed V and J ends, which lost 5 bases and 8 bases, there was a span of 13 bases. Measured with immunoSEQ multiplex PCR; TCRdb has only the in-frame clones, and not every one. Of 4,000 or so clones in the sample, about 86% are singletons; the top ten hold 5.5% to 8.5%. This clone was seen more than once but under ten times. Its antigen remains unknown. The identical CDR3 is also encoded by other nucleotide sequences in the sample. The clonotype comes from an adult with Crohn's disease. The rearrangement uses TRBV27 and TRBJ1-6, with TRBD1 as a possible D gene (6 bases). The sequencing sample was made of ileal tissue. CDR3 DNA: TGTGCCAGCAGTGCCACCGGGACACATTCACCCCTCCACTTT. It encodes CASSATGTHSPLHF.